These 11 T cell receptor beta chains were sequenced from one sample in a study of OX40 agonist ivuxolimab in advanced cancers. This table comes from immunoSEQ multiplex PCR, and its TCRdb copy is limited to in-frame clones, with some not included. Found here are some 150,000 clones, about 92% of them singletons; the top ten hold roughly 1%. The specimen was CD4+ or CD8+ T cells sorted from blood, collected in a trial of the OX40 agonist ivuxolimab. These TCRs come from an adult with an advanced solid tumor such as melanoma, head and neck, liver or kidney cancer.

The chain combines TRBV5-1 with TRBJ2-1; 8 bases are shared with TRBD2. V was clipped by 0 bases and J by 0 bases; unmatched bases: 8. The germline gives CDR1 SGHRS, CDR2 YFSETQ. The length of the CDR3 is 18 residues. CDR3 coding DNA: TGCGCCAGCAGCTTGGGGTTATTTGCGGGAGGCTCCTACAATGAGCAGTTCTTC. It codes for CASSLGLFAGGSYNEQFF.

This rearrangement joins TRBV5-4 to TRBJ2-5; 7 positions agree with TRBD2. Germline trimming cut 1 base from V and 5 bases from J; bases unmatched to any gene: 5. This CDR3 contains 14 residues. Germline V gives CDR1 SGHNT, CDR2 YYREEE (reference sequence). In DNA, the CDR3 is TGTGCCAGCAGCTTGTCCCCCGGGGGGGAGACCCAGTACTTC. It is translated as CASSLSPGGETQYF. Full variable domain (outside the CDR3, taken from reference TRBV5-4 and TRBJ2-5): ETGVTQSPTHLIKTRGQQVTLRCSSQSGHNTVSWYQQALGQGPQFIFQYYREEENGRGNFPPRFSGLQFPNYSSELNVNALELDDSALYLCASSLSPGGETQYFGPGTRLLVL.

This chain uses TRBV6-6 with TRBJ1-2; no clear D gene. Germline assignment: CDR1 MNHNY and CDR2 SVGAGI (reference sequence). With 5 bases removed from V and 3 bases from J, the gap between germline ends came to 13 bases. The length of the CDR3 is 14 residues. The DNA for the CDR3 is TGTGCCAGCAGTCGGACCGGAGCCCACTATGGCTACACCTTC. Protein: CASSRTGAHYGYTF.

The chain is built from TRBV6-1 and TRBJ2-3; 10 positions agree with TRBD2. Germline V gives CDR1 MNHNS, CDR2 SASEGT. After removal of 2 bases from V and 5 bases from J, the junction contained 7 bases not matched to a gene. The CDR3 has 16 residues. For the CDR3, the DNA is TGTGCCAGCAGTGAATGGGCTAGCGGGAGCCAAGATACGCAGTATTTT. Translating gives CASSEWASGSQDTQYF.

This chain links TRBV7-2 with TRBJ2-1; 8 positions agree with TRBD1. Germline-derived CDR1 and CDR2 are SGHTA and FQGNSA. The CDR3 has 15 amino acids. Germline trimming cut 1 base from V and 11 bases from J; bases unmatched to any gene: 10. The CDR3 bases are TGTGCCAGCAGCTTAGGGGACAGGTGGGCGGTCAAGCAGTTCTTC. This gives the protein CASSLGDRWAVKQFF. Full variable domain (remainder filled in from reference TRBV7-2 and TRBJ2-1): GAGVSQSPSNKVTEKGKDVELRCDPISGHTALYWYRQSLGQGLEFLIYFQGNSAPDKSGLPSDRFSAERTGGSVSTLTIQRTQQEDSAVYLCASSLGDRWAVKQFFGPGTRLTVL.

The chain combines TRBV6-5 with TRBJ1-2, with D maybe TRBD1 (6 bases). Germline CDR1 reads MNHEY; CDR2 reads SVGAGI. Trimming took 5 bases from V and 4 from J, leaving 14 bases between them. CDR3 length: 14 amino acids. The CDR3 reads CASSRQDRGYGYTF. The DNA for the CDR3 is TGTGCCAGCAGTCGACAGGATAGGGGCTATGGCTACACCTTC.

This clone was seen only a few times. V usage is TRBV6-7 and J usage is TRBJ1-2; D possibly corresponds to TRBD1 (5 bases). TRBV6-7 falls under the ORF class, with uncertain function. The CDR3 sequence is 12 residues long. Trimming pared 8 bases from V and 6 bases from J, leaving 13 bases between. This CDR3 is CASGTGYDGYTF. DNA of the CDR3: TGTGCCAGCGGTACAGGATACGATGGCTACACCTTC.

The count of this clone is one. V and J are TRBV9 and TRBJ2-7; a possible D gene is TRBD1 (6 bases). Germline V lookup: CDR1 SGDLS, CDR2 YYNGEE. The CDR3 length is 15 residues. The germline V and J ends were trimmed by 4 bases and 6 bases, with 20 bases remaining between them. CDR3 nucleotide sequence: TGTGCCAGCAGCCCCAGGGGAGAAGGATTGAGCGAGCAGTACTTC. This gives the protein CASSPRGEGLSEQYF.

The chain has TRBV11-2 and TRBJ2-2, with a tentative D call TRBD1 (5 bases). Germline loops: CDR1 SGHAT, CDR2 FQNNGV. This CDR3 is built from 16 residues. The germline V and J ends were trimmed by 2 bases and 1 base, with 11 bases remaining between them. CDR3 sequence: CASSLLPDRNTGELFF. CDR3 nucleotides: TGTGCCAGCAGCTTATTACCTGACAGGAACACCGGGGAGCTGTTTTTT.

V usage is TRBV4-2 and J usage is TRBJ2-2, with D possibly TRBD2 on 6 matching bases. There are 15 residues in the CDR3. Germline assignment: CDR1 LGHNA and CDR2 YNFKEQ. V was clipped by 3 bases and J by 1 base, with 9 bases between them. In nucleotides, the CDR3 is TGTGCCAGCAGCCACGGAGGGAGGAACACCGGGGAGCTGTTTTTT. It codes for CASSHGGRNTGELFF.

This chain uses TRBV7-2 with TRBJ2-7; possibly TRBD1 or TRBD2 for D (6 bases each). This CDR3 comprises 13 residues. Germline V lookup: CDR1 SGHTA, CDR2 FQGNSA. V was shortened by 5 bases and J by 9 bases, with 17 bases between the two germline ends. CDR3 nucleotide sequence: TGTGCCAGCAGCCGGGACGGGCCGGGGGCGCAGTACTTC. It yields the protein CASSRDGPGAQYF.